This note documents a single T cell receptor (beta chain) sequence. The sample originates from a study of blood T cell repertoires in COVID-19. Study-wide context: Acute-phase and convalescent COVID-19 samples originated in the United States, Italy and Spain. The cDNA or gDNA used as material had been derived from T cells, B-cell-depleted T cells, or PBMCs.

Original handling: Researchers report that nucleated cell counts were estimated from reference gene primer amplification. Some clones are missing from TCRdb's copy, which holds only in-frame ones; the method was immunoSEQ multiplex PCR. The V and J calls and clone size were taken over from that table, and D and trimming were inferred from the DNA. Counted here are about 480,000 clones, about nine tenths occurring once; the ten biggest clones make up roughly 12%. Sequencing was done on a sample of peripheral blood. This receptor was obtained from a woman aged 45-59 years with COVID-19, enrolled during active disease.

The CDR3 is CASSSRLANSYNEQFF. DNA of the CDR3: TGTGCCAGCAGCTCACGACTAGCCAACTCCTACAATGAGCAGTTCTTC. The chain joins TRBV5-6 to TRBJ2-1, with 7 bases identical to TRBD2. The CDR3 totals 16 residues. Germline V gene sequence: CDR1 SGHDT, CDR2 YYEEEE. The trim removed 3 bases at V and 0 bases at J, leaving 6 bases unmatched. Looking up the rest from reference TRBV5-6 and TRBJ2-1 gives the full variable domain: DAGVTQSPTHLIKTRGQQVTLRCSPKSGHDTVSWYQQALGQGPQFIFQYYEEEERQRGNFPDRFSGHQFPNYSSELNVNALLLGDSALYLCASSSRLANSYNEQFFGPGTRLTVL.